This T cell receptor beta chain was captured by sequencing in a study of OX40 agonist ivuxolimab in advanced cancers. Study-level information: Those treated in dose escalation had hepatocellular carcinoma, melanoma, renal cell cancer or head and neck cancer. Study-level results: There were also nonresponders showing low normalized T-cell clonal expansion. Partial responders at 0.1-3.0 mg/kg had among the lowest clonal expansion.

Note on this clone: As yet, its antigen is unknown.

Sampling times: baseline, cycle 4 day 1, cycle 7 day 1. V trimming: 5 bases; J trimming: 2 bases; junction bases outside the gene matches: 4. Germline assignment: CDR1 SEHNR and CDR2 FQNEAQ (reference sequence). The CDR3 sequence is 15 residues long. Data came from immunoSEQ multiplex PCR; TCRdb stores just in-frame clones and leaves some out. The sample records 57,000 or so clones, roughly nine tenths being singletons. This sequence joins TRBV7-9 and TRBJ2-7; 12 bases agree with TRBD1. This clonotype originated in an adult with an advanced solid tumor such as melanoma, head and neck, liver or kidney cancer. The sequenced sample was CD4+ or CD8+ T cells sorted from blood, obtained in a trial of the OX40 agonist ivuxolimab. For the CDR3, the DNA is TGTGCCAGCAGCCCGGGACAGGGGGCGACCTACGAGCAGTACTTC. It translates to CASSPGQGATYEQYF.